This paragraph covers one TCR beta chain sequence. What it binds is not known. Only in-frame clones appear in the TCRdb table, and some are missing; sequencing was by immunoSEQ multiplex PCR. The data contain nearly 35,000 clones, under 90% of them singletons. The data are from a study of T cell responses to AZD1222 COVID-19 vaccine. General study findings and limits: Spike was spanned by vaccine-associated CD4 TCRs, with dominance at 160-218 and 743-854. The number of AZD1222 recipients seropositive at baseline was only 6 or 7. White British ancestry dominated among donors, who included more females, and clonal diversity was possibly underestimated.

The V segment lost 6 bases and the J segment 10 bases; nucleotides outside the gene matches: 7. Germline loops: CDR1 MDHEN, CDR2 SYDVKM. The CDR3 extends over 13 amino acids. The sequence was collected from an adult who received the AZD1222 COVID-19 vaccine. Sequencing was performed on peripheral blood, taken 28 days after the second AZD1222 dose. This sequence joins TRBV28 and TRBJ2-1, with 9 bases that match TRBD2. The CDR3 loop reads CASSPGLAGEQFF. The DNA of the CDR3 is TGTGCCAGCAGCCCAGGGCTAGCGGGAGAGCAGTTCTTC.